This TCR beta chain was recovered during a study of shared clonotypes between healthy human individuals. Evenly divided among several immunoSEQ plates was the genomic DNA of each subset. Data came from immunoSEQ multiplex PCR; TCRdb stores just in-frame clones and leaves some out. The table lists nearly 1 million clones, over 75% of them singletons. From CD4+ cells came CD45RA+ naive and CD45RA-negative memory subsets. Study-wide findings and caveats: Among donors, sharing of clonotypes was expected to be affected by sequencing depth.

There are many counts of this clone. Its antigen is as yet unknown. Germline V gene lookup returns CDR1 SGHTA and CDR2 FQGNSA. The V end lost 6 bases, the J end lost 4 bases, and 10 bases lay between the germline ends. The CDR3 runs to 14 residues. The receptor was isolated from a young man in good health. This sequence joins TRBV7-2 and TRBJ1-6; D is undetermined. The sequenced sample was memory CD4+ T cells sorted from blood. Subset meaning: CD45RA-negative fraction. DNA of the CDR3: TGTGCCAGCAGACTGGCGGGGTATAATTCACCCCTCCACTTT. Its translation is CASRLAGYNSPLHF.